This T cell receptor (beta chain) was profiled in a study of regulatory T cells in long-lasting Graves disease (dated by TCRdb to the early 2020s). Looking at the study overall: Persistent Graves' disease was defined as persistently positive TSH receptor autoantibodies together with antithyroid drug treatment for over 5 years. Persistent Graves' disease patients were compared with newly diagnosed Graves' disease patients by peripheral blood TCR sequencing and RNA sequencing. The study was registered as a clinical trial and conducted in China. A total of 33 samples were covered by TCR sequencing, comprising some 13 persistent and around 20 newly diagnosed Graves' disease patients. Persistent Graves' disease patients in the clinical cohort had taken antithyroid drugs for 9 to 11 years on average.

The library relied on multiplex PCR. This sample was sequenced with an Illumina HiSeq 4000. TCR beta libraries were built with iRepertoire HTBI primers and Arm-PCR amplification of CDR3 regions. Before sequencing, the PCR products went through gel purification. The paper's processing steps were these. Gene usage analysis of CDR3 amino acid clonotypes used the 55 to 80 TRBV and 14 to 15 TRBJ segments found across samples. COPE and FqMerger were used to merge filtered high-quality paired reads into contigs. BLAST was used to align contigs to the IMGT TRBV, TRBD and TRBJ reference genes, and CDR3 was defined following IMGT. Highly expanded clones were defined as clonotypes with a frequency above 0.1%. Shannon entropy was used to measure repertoire diversity, and the Gini coefficient was used to measure V-J evenness. A clonotype found in more than one individual was treated as public. TCRdb handled the public reads itself, with Q25 trimming in fastp and clone calling in MiXCR, and kept productive beta chains. Identical CDR3 protein sequences are pooled into one entry, listed with their most common genes and DNA. These V and J calls originate from TCRdb's pipeline instead of the authors' own analysis. For this sample the table gives almost 350,000 distinct CDR3 sequences, of which less than 20% were detected only once. The ten largest account for approximately 31% of the sample.

On the study overall, not on this receptor specifically: Only the TCR beta chain was sequenced and analyzed. TRBV28, TRBJ1-2 and TRBJ2-5 were preferentially used in persistent disease, while TRBV20-1 and TRBJ2-1 were favored in newly diagnosed disease. The authors noted that the small sample size was a limitation that may lower accuracy. Compared with newly diagnosed patients, persistent Graves' disease patients had lower TCR Shannon entropy and fewer highly expanded clones, which suggests clonal expansion. Patients with persistent disease shared more public clonotypes (about 2,900) than newly diagnosed patients did (nearly 1,000). The study examined only peripheral blood because the primary lesion, thyroid tissue, could not be accessed.

Interpreted using the paper, the time point label stands for: persistent/refractory GD, antithyroid drugs over 5 years with positive TRAb. RNA was extracted from PBMCs in TRIzol for both TCR sequencing and RNA sequencing. The diagnosis of Graves' disease followed American Thyroid Association guidelines. The patients came from an endocrinology department in Xi'an, China. Each patient gave 7.5 to 10 milliliters of peripheral blood, collected in an EDTA anticoagulant tube. Ficoll Paque Plus density gradient separation was used to isolate PBMCs, and no additional T cell sorting was done. An Agilent 2100 Bioanalyzer and agarose gel were used to check RNA quality, while a NanoDrop 2000 measured RNA concentration. Taken from cysteine to phenylalanine, the CDR3 has 13 residues. The DNA shown is the 39-base CDR3, in frame from base 1. From V the trimming removes 6 bases and from J it removes 7 bases, while the gene matches leave 6 bases of the junction unaccounted for. The germline V gene provides CDR1 ENHRY and CDR2 SYGVKD.

Notes on this clonotype: The antigen it binds to is not known. Base quality data are lacking; no much larger clone is found one base away.

The chain employs TRBV10-3 and TRBJ2-1, with 7 bases aligning to TRBD1. The sequences come from peripheral blood mononuclear cells (PBMCs), collected when the disease was refractory, from a patient treated with antithyroid drugs. The TCR originated in a female donor with Graves disease. The CDR3 region has the sequence CAIREGQTNEQFF. The nucleotide sequence reads TGTGCCATCAGAGAGGGACAGACAAATGAGCAGTTCTTC.